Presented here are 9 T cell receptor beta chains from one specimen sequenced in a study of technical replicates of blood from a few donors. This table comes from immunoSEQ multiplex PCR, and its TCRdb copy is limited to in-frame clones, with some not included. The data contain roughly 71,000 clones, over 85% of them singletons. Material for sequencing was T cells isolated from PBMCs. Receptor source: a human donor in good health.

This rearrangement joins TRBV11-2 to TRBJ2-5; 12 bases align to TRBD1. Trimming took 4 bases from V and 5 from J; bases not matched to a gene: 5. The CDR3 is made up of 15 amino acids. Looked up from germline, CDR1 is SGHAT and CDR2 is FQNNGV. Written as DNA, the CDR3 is TGTGCCAGCAGCTCCGGGACAGGGGGCTTGGAGACCCAGTACTTC. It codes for CASSSGTGGLETQYF.

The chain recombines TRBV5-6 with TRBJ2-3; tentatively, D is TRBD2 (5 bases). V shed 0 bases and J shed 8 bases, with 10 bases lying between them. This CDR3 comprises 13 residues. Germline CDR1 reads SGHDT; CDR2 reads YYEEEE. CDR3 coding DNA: TGTGCCAGCAGCTTGGGTAGCGACACTACGCAGTATTTT. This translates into CASSLGSDTTQYF.

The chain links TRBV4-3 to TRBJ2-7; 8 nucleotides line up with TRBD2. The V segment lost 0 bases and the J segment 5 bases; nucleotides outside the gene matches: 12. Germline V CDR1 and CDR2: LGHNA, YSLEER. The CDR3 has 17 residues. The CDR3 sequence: CASSQDLPGGPLHEQYF. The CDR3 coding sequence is TGCGCCAGCAGCCAAGATCTCCCGGGAGGGCCTCTCCACGAGCAGTACTTC.

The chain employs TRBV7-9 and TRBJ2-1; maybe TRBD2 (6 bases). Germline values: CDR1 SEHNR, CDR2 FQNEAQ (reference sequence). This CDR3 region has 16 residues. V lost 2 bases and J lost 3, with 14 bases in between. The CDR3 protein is CASSLLGGIIYNEQFF. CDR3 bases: TGTGCCAGCAGCTTACTTGGCGGGATCATCTACAATGAGCAGTTCTTC.

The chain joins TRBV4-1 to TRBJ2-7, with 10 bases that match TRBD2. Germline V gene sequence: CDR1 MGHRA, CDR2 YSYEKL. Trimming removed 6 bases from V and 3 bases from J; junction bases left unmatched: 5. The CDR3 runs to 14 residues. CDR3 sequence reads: CASRGTSERYEQYF. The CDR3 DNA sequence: TGCGCCAGCAGGGGGACTAGCGAGCGCTACGAGCAGTACTTC.

The CDR3 sequence: CASSPLKSGTPPFISYNEQFF. The CDR3, as DNA: TGTGCCAGCTCACCACTAAAATCCGGGACTCCTCCCTTTATCTCCTACAATGAGCAGTTCTTC. V and J are TRBV18 and TRBJ2-1; D perhaps matches TRBD2 (6 bases). With 1 base removed from V and 0 bases from J, the gap between germline ends came to 25 bases. The CDR3 covers 21 residues. Germline V CDR1 and CDR2: KGHSH, LQKENI.

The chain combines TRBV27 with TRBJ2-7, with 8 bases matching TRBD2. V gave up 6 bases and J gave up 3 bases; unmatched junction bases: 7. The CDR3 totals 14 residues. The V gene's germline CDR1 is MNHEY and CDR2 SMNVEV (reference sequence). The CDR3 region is CASRPSGSIYEQYF. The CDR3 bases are TGTGCCAGCAGACCTAGCGGGTCAATCTACGAGCAGTACTTC.

DNA of the CDR3: TGTGCCAGCAGCTCCCCACAGGGGGCGCTTAACTATGGCTACACCTTC. Translating gives CASSSPQGALNYGYTF. J is TRBJ1-2 and V is TRBV5-4; 9 nucleotides line up with TRBD1. Germline CDR1 SGHNT, CDR2 YYREEE (reference sequence). CDR3 size: 16 residues. V lost 3 bases to trimming and J lost 1 base; unmatched junction nucleotides: 7.

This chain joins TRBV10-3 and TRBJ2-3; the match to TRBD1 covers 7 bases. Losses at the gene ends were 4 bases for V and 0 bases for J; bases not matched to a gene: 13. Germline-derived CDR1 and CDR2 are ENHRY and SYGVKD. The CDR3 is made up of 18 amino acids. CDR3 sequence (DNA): TGTGCCATCAGTGCAATGGGACAGCCTTACCTTAGCACAGATACGCAGTATTTT. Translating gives CAISAMGQPYLSTDTQYF.